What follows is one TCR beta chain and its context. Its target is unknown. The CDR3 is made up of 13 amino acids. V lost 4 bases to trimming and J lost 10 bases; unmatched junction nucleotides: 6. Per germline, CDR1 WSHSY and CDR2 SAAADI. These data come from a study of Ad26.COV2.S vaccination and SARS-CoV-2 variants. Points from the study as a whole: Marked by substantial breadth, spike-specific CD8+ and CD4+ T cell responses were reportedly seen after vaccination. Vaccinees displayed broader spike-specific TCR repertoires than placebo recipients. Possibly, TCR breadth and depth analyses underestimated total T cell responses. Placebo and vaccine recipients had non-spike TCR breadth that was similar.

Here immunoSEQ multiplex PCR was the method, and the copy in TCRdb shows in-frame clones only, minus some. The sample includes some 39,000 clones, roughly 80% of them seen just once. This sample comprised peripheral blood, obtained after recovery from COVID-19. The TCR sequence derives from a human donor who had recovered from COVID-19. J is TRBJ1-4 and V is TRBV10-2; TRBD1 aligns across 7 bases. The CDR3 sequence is CASSGRGGAKLFF. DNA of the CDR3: TGCGCCAGCAGTGGGAGAGGGGGCGCAAAACTGTTTTTT.